Listed here are 3 T cell receptor beta chains from one sample, sequenced in a study of beta chain features in type 1 diabetes. Study findings and constraints: People with Type 1 diabetes carried modestly yet significantly shorter TCRB CDR3s in all four CD4+ subsets.

Reverse transcribing all isolated RNA meant expressed TCRB transcripts were sequenced. Assay used: immunoSEQ multiplex PCR; TCRdb lists only in-frame clones, some missing. Of under 70,000 clones in the sample, roughly 63% were seen once. No antigen has been identified for these receptors. The sequencing sample was made of stem cell memory CD4+ T cells from blood. The origin of the receptors is a woman aged 25 to 45 with type 1 diabetes.

The rearrangement joins TRBV7-3 to TRBJ2-1; the D gene is possibly TRBD2 (6 bases). Trimming cost V 3 bases and J 7 bases, with 13 bases left between them. The CDR3 has 14 amino acids. From germline, CDR1 is SGHTA and CDR2 FQGTGA. The CDR3 region is CASSFFGSENEQFF. The CDR3 bases are TGTGCCAGCAGCTTCTTCGGGAGTGAGAATGAGCAGTTCTTC.

This chain's CDR3 is CASSIEPDTWEQETQYF. DNA of the CDR3: TGTGCCAGTAGTATAGAGCCGGACACTTGGGAACAAGAGACCCAGTACTTC. This sequence joins TRBV19 and TRBJ2-5; a possible D gene is TRBD1 (5 bases). Per the germline V gene, CDR1 is LNHDA and CDR2 is SQIVND (reference sequence). V shed 0 bases and J shed 2 bases, with 16 bases lying between them. The CDR3 loop spans 17 amino acids.

The rearrangement uses TRBV2 and TRBJ2-1; D gene unclear. Germline loops: CDR1 SNHLY, CDR2 FYNNEI. V lost 6 bases and J 1 base, leaving 7 bases between the germline ends. This CDR3 has 13 residues. This CDR3 reads CASRARSYNEQFF. In DNA, the CDR3 is TGTGCCAGCAGAGCGAGATCCTACAATGAGCAGTTCTTC. The full variable domain, its missing parts supplied by reference TRBV2 and TRBJ2-1, is EPEVTQTPSHQVTQMGQEVILRCVPISNHLYFYWYRQILGQKVEFLVSFYNNEISEKSEIFDDQFSVERPDGSNFTLKIRSTKLEDSAMYFCASRARSYNEQFFGPGTRLTVL.